The present T cell receptor (beta chain) was sequenced within a study of cytomegalovirus exposure and HLA in healthy donors. Study context: Earlier, some 180 million T cells were analyzed, and some 120 million unique TCR beta sequences were found among them. Study-level results: The analysis excluded some indistinguishable V segments, including TRBV6-2 and TRBV6-3. The majority of CMV-associated TCR beta chains were reported as apparently HLA-restricted in a later analysis.

Primers included in the PCR were 60 Vbeta and 13 Jbeta primers. This table comes from immunoSEQ multiplex PCR, and its TCRdb copy is limited to in-frame clones, with some not included. Counted here are about 270,000 clones, under 80% occurring once; the ten biggest clones make up about 2.2%. V lost 4 bases to trimming and J lost 4 bases; unmatched junction nucleotides: 11. This CDR3 is 18 amino acids long. The germline CDR1 and CDR2 sequences are MNHNS and SASEGT. On this clone: Its antigen is as yet unknown.

The chain combines TRBV6-1 with TRBJ1-6; 9 bases fit TRBD1. Sample: PBMCs. The sequence derives from a female donor in good health and CMV-seronegative. DNA of the CDR3: TGTGCCAGCAGTGGATCCGGGACAGGGCGCATATATAATTCACCCCTCCACTTT. Amino acids: CASSGSGTGRIYNSPLHF.